Presented here are 9 T cell receptor beta chains from one specimen sequenced in a study of CD8 T cells in ankylosing spondylitis. TCRdb reprocessed the 5' RACE reads via MiXCR and lists one record per CDR3 protein. This repertoire shows 240,000 or so distinct CDR3 sequences, approximately 12% found once; its top ten account for 6% to 7.5%. Sequences were obtained from blood, either unsorted or a sorted T cell fraction (not recorded which). All receptors come from a male donor with ankylosing spondylitis or in good health (not recorded which).

This clonotype was observed at least ten times. The rearrangement links TRBV7-8 to TRBJ2-7; maybe TRBD1 (5 bases). Germline V gene data show CDR1 as SGHVS and CDR2 as FQNEAQ. The CDR3 length is 15 residues. V lost 1 base, J lost 4 bases, and 14 bases lay in between. The CDR3 sequence: CASSLGRTKIYEQYF. The CDR3 DNA reads as TGTGCCAGCAGCTTAGGACGGACAAAAATTTACGAGCAGTACTTC.

V usage is TRBV3-1 and J usage is TRBJ1-2; possible D gene TRBD1, 6 bases. Trimming took off 3 bases at V and 8 bases at J, with 16 bases between the two ends. The germline CDR1 and CDR2 sequences are LGHDT and YNNKEL (reference sequence). The CDR3 runs to 14 residues. CDR3 region: CASSHADSTGGYTF. The CDR3 DNA is TGTGCCAGCAGCCATGCGGACAGTACTGGAGGCTACACCTTC.

The genes are TRBV20-1 and TRBJ2-2; no clear D gene. Germline lookup yields CDR1 DFQATT and CDR2 SNEGSKA (reference sequence). The CDR3 extends over 15 amino acids. Trimming left V 2 bases short and J 0 bases short, with 10 bases between. CDR3 DNA: TGCAGTGCTAGACAACTCAACGCGAACACCGGGGAGCTGTTTTTT. Its protein is CSARQLNANTGELFF.

Worth noting for this clonotype: A much larger clone sits a single nucleotide away, making a read error possible. This chain joins TRBV25-1 and TRBJ2-3, with D unresolved. The length of the CDR3 is 12 residues. Germline-derived CDR1 and CDR2 are MGHDK and SYGVNS. V lost 4 bases and J lost 6, with 8 bases in between. Here the CDR3 reads CASSGNHDTQYF. In nucleotides, the CDR3 is TGTGCCAGCAGTGGAAACCACGATACGCAGTATTTT.

This clonotype was seen repeatedly, ten times or more. Sequence at one end of the junction differs from germline and may be a read error. V is TRBV20-1 and J is TRBJ2-2; D is perhaps TRBD2 (5 bases). Looked up from germline, CDR1 is DFQATT and CDR2 is SNEGSKA (reference sequence). This CDR3 comprises 15 residues. The CDR3 protein is CSAREGGGDTGELFF. In nucleotides, the CDR3 is TGCAGTGCCAGAGAGGGCGGCGGTGACACCGGGGAGCTGTTTTTT.

This clonotype was counted between two and nine times. The chain recombines TRBV21-1 with TRBJ2-3. TRBV21-1 is a known pseudogene. This CDR3 is 14 amino acids long. For the CDR3, the DNA is TGTGCCAGCAGCAAAGCGGGCCACACAGATACGCAGTATTTT. Translating gives CASSKAGHTDTQYF.

The sample holds many counts of this clonotype. The genes are TRBV20-1 and TRBJ2-5, with 11 bases lining up with TRBD2. CDR1 is DFQATT, CDR2 SNEGSKA, per germline (reference sequence). This CDR3 spans 15 amino acids. J was trimmed by 1 base and V by 5 bases; bases with no gene match: 6. The CDR3 DNA sequence: TGCAGTGCTGGCAATAGCGGGGGGGCCCAAGAGACCCAGTACTTC. This gives the protein CSAGNSGGAQETQYF.

This clonotype was seen ten or more times. V is TRBV20-1 and J is TRBJ2-4; D unclear. CDR1 and CDR2 (germline): DFQATT, SNEGSKA (reference sequence). The CDR3 runs to 14 residues. In nucleotides, the CDR3 is TGCAGCTCTGGGCGGAACCTAGTGGGTAACATTCAGTACTTC. Encoded protein: CSSGRNLVGNIQYF.

The rearrangement joins TRBV15 to TRBJ2-1, with D possibly TRBD1 on 7 matching bases. CDR3 length: 15 amino acids. Germline V CDR1 and CDR2: LNHNV, YYDKDF (reference sequence). Trimming took 5 bases from V and 2 from J, leaving 13 bases between them. The CDR3 bases are TGTGCCACCAGCGCAAGGAGGGGGCCCTACAATGAGCAGTTCTTC. Protein product: CATSARRGPYNEQFF.